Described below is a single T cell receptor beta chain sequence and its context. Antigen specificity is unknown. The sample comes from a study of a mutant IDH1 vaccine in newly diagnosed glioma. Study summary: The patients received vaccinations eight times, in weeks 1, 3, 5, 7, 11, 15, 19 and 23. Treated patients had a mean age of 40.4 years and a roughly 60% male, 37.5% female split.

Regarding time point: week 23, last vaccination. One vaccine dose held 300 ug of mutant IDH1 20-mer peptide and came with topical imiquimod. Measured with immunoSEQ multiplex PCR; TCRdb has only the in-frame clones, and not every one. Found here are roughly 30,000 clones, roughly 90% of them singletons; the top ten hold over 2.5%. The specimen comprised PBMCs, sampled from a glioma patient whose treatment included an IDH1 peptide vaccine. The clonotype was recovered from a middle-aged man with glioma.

CDR3 region: CASSVAGQSSGNTIYF. The CDR3 nucleotides are TGTGCCAGCAGCGTAGCTGGACAGAGCTCTGGAAACACCATATATTTT. The chain uses TRBV9 and TRBJ1-3, with D perhaps TRBD1 (6 bases). In germline, CDR1 is SGDLS, CDR2 YYNGEE. CDR3 length: 16 amino acids. V was shortened by 0 bases and J by 0 bases, with 10 bases between the two germline ends.